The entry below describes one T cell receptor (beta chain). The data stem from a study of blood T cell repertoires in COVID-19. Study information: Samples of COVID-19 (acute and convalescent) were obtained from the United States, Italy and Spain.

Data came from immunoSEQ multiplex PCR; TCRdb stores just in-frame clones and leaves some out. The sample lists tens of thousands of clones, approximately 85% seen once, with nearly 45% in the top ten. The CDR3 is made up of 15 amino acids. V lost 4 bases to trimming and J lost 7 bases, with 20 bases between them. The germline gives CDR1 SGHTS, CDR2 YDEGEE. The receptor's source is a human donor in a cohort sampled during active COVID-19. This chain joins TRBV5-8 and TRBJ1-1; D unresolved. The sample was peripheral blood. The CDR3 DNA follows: TGTGCCAGCAGCCACCTTCTCCGGGGATACGGTGAAGCTTTCTTT. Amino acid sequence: CASSHLLRGYGEAFF.